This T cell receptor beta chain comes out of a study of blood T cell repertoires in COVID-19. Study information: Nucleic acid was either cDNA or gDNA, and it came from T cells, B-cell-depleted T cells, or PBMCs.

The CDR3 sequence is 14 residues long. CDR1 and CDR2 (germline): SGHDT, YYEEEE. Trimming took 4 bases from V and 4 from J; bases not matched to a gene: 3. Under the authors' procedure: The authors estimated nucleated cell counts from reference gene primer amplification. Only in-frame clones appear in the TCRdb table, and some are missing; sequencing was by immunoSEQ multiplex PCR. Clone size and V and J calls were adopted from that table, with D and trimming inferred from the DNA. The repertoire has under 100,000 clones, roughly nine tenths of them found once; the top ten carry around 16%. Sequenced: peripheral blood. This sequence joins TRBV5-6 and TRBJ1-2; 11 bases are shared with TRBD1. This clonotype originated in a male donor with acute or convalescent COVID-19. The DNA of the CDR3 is TGTGCCAGCAGCCGGGACAGGGGGACCTATGGCTACACCTTC. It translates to CASSRDRGTYGYTF.